Following are 19 T cell receptor beta chains from one sample sequenced in a study of T cell repertoires in cytomegalovirus infection. What these receptors recognize is not known. One entry per CDR3 protein results from TCRdb running MiXCR on the reads. The table shows 340,000 or so distinct CDR3 sequences, with just under 25% occurring only once. The input for sequencing was cultured PBMCs, taken from culture after CMV antigen stimulation. The receptors stem from a human donor in good health (CMV status not recorded). Some clones in this sample may be carry-over from other donors' samples.

On this clonotype itself: A much larger clone is a single base away; this may be a read error. This sequence joins TRBV7-2 and TRBJ2-1; TRBD1 matches at 10 bases. This CDR3 spans 15 amino acids. With 6 bases clipped from V and 6 bases from J, the junction kept 8 bases outside the gene matches. Germline CDR1 is SGHTA and CDR2 is FQGNSA. CDR3 protein: CASSPPGTGVNEQFF. The CDR3 nucleotides read TGTGCCAGCAGTCCACCCGGGACAGGGGTCAATGAGCAGTTCTTC. The full variable domain, completed using reference TRBV7-2 and TRBJ2-1, is GAGVSQSPSNKVTEKGKDVELRCDPISGHTALYWYRQSLGQGLEFLIYFQGNSAPDKSGLPSDRFSAERTGGSVSTLTIQRTQQEDSAVYLCASSPPGTGVNEQFFGPGTRLTVL.

The chain combines TRBV6-1 with TRBJ1-5, with D perhaps TRBD1 (5 bases). Trimming stripped 5 bases from V and 5 bases from J, with 13 bases between. CDR3 length: 14 residues. CDR1 and CDR2 from the germline V gene are MNHNS and SASEGT. CDR3 DNA: TGTGCCAGCAGTCGAAGGACAACGGATCAGCCCCAGCATTTT. Protein sequence: CASSRRTTDQPQHF.

This clonotype was observed many times. V gene TRBV7-9 combines with J gene TRBJ2-7, with 8 bases matching TRBD1. V lost 4 bases, J lost 6 bases, and 20 bases stayed unmatched. CDR1 is SEHNR, CDR2 FQNEAQ, per germline (reference sequence). The CDR3 runs to 18 residues. CDR3 coding DNA: TGTGCCAGCAGCTCCCTCAGGCGTATCGAACGCAGGGGGCCCGAGCAGTACGTC. This sequence encodes CASSSLRRIERRGPEQYV.

This chain uses TRBV7-3 with TRBJ2-3; TRBD2 aligns across 12 bases. The CDR3 spans 15 residues. Germline CDR1 and CDR2: SGHTA and FQGTGA. V lost 5 bases to trimming and J lost 4 bases; unmatched junction nucleotides: 4. CDR3: CASSELAGGADTQYF. DNA for the CDR3: TGTGCCAGCAGCGAACTAGCGGGAGGTGCAGATACGCAGTATTTT.

This clonotype was detected only a few times. The chain recombines TRBV7-2 with TRBJ2-3; D might be TRBD2 (6 bases). Germline V CDR1 and CDR2: SGHTA, FQGNSA. V was trimmed by 2 bases and J by 1 base, leaving 13 bases between them. The CDR3 consists of 16 residues. The CDR3 DNA sequence: TGTGCCAGCAGCTTACGGGCCCCTAGCGGCACAGATACGCAGTATTTT. Translating it yields CASSLRAPSGTDTQYF.

The chain uses TRBV20-1 and TRBJ2-7; perhaps TRBD1 as D (5 bases). V was pared by 4 bases and J by 3 bases, with 25 bases between. The germline V gene encodes CDR1 DFQATT and CDR2 SNEGSKA (reference sequence). The CDR3 covers 17 residues. The CDR3 protein is CSATSTDPKGLFYEQYF. The CDR3 DNA is TGCAGTGCTACATCGACAGACCCTAAGGGGTTGTTCTACGAGCAGTACTTC.

This clonotype was seen more than once but under ten times. DNA of the CDR3: TGTGCCAGCAGCTTAGTATTCGGCGGGGCCTCCTACGAGCAGTACTTC. Translation gives CASSLVFGGASYEQYF. The chain recombines TRBV7-2 with TRBJ2-7, with D possibly matching TRBD2 (6 bases). V was trimmed by 1 base and J by 0 bases, leaving 13 bases between them. The CDR3 consists of 16 residues. CDR1 and CDR2 from the germline V gene are SGHTA and FQGNSA.

This clonotype was recorded at least ten times. The chain recombines TRBV7-2 with TRBJ1-5; no firm D call. V was shortened by 3 bases and J by 0 bases, with 6 bases between the two germline ends. Germline CDR1 SGHTA, CDR2 FQGNSA. The CDR3 sequence is 14 residues long. CDR3 protein: CASSLAVSNQPQHF. The CDR3 region has the DNA TGTGCCAGCAGCTTGGCTGTTAGCAATCAGCCCCAGCATTTT.

This clonotype has more than one count but fewer than ten. The chain uses TRBV18 and TRBJ2-7; possible D gene TRBD1, 5 bases. This CDR3 is built from 14 residues. CDR1 and CDR2 (germline): KGHSH, LQKENI. The ends were cut back, 0 bases at V and 6 bases at J, with 12 bases in the middle. Written as DNA, the CDR3 is TGTGCCAGCTCACCACCCTCGCAGGGCGGCGAGCAGTACTTC. Amino acids: CASSPPSQGGEQYF.

J is TRBJ2-1 and V is TRBV7-9, with D perhaps matching TRBD1 or TRBD2 (5 bases each). V was shortened by 4 bases and J by 2 bases, with 12 bases between the two germline ends. Germline V gives CDR1 SEHNR, CDR2 FQNEAQ (reference sequence). The CDR3 extends over 15 amino acids. The CDR3 bases are TGTGCCAGCAGCTACCGGGACCTACCCTACAATGAGCAGTTCTTC. Protein: CASSYRDLPYNEQFF.

The chain recombines TRBV9 with TRBJ1-1; maybe TRBD1 (6 bases). Germline V lookup: CDR1 SGDLS, CDR2 YYNGEE. The CDR3 is 15 amino acids. Trimming removed 4 bases from V and 1 base from J, with 14 bases in between. CDR3 protein: CASSSGGQPNTEAFF. CDR3 nucleotide sequence: TGTGCCAGCAGCTCAGGCGGACAGCCGAACACTGAAGCTTTCTTT.

This clonotype has just a few counts. V usage is TRBV7-6 and J usage is TRBJ2-3; TRBD1 matches 7 bases. V trimming: 5 bases; J trimming: 1 base; junction bases outside the gene matches: 6. Germline V gene data show CDR1 as SGHVS and CDR2 as FNYEAQ. This CDR3 has 15 amino acids. In nucleotides, the CDR3 is TGTGCCAGCAGCCCCCCGAGGGGGCGCACAGATACGCAGTATTTT. It translates to CASSPPRGRTDTQYF.

The chain employs TRBV7-8 and TRBJ1-4; 8 nucleotides agree with TRBD1. CDR1 and CDR2 from the germline V gene are SGHVS and FQNEAQ. With V trimmed by 0 bases and J by 8 bases, 8 bases remained unmatched. The CDR3 loop spans 16 amino acids. CDR3 DNA sequence: TGTGCCAGCAGCTTAGCAGAAACAGGGGGAAGGGAAAAACTGTTTTTT. Its protein product is CASSLAETGGREKLFF.

The rearrangement uses TRBV9 and TRBJ2-5; tentatively, D is TRBD1 (6 bases). With 2 bases removed from V and 4 bases from J, the gap between germline ends came to 12 bases. Germline V gene data show CDR1 as SGDLS and CDR2 as YYNGEE. The CDR3 consists of 14 residues. CDR3 nucleotides: TGTGCCAGCAGCGTTCAGGGGCTGGGAGAGACCCAGTACTTC. Its translation is CASSVQGLGETQYF. Using reference TRBV9 and TRBJ2-5 for the parts outside the CDR3, the full variable domain is DSGVTQTPKHLITATGQRVTLRCSPRSGDLSVYWYQQSLDQGLQFLIQYYNGEERAKGNILERFSAQQFPDLHSELNLSSLELGDSALYFCASSVQGLGETQYFGPGTRLLVL.

As concerns this clonotype: A much larger clone is a single base away; this may be a read error. As the CDR3 is not closed by the conserved phenylalanine or tryptophan, this likely results from a read error. The chain couples TRBV7-6 to TRBJ2-7, with 12 bases matching TRBD2. J lost 6 bases, V lost 5 bases, and 8 bases had no gene match. CDR1 is SGHVS, CDR2 FNYEAQ, per germline. The CDR3 consists of 15 residues. The CDR3 nucleotides are TGTGCCAGCAGCCCGCTAGCGGGAGGGCCGGGCGAGCAGTACTGC. Its protein product is CASSPLAGGPGEQYC.

This clonotype was seen a handful of times. The V gene is TRBV6-5, the J gene TRBJ2-1; perhaps TRBD2 as D (6 bases). The V gene's germline CDR1 is MNHEY and CDR2 SVGAGI. The CDR3 is 16 amino acids. The germline V and J ends were trimmed by 5 bases and 0 bases, with 14 bases remaining between them. The CDR3 nucleotides are TGTGCCAGCAGTCCCCACACTAGCTTCTCCTACAATGAGCAGTTCTTC. Its translation is CASSPHTSFSYNEQFF.

The V call is TRBV14, the J call TRBJ2-3; the match to TRBD2 covers 8 bases. J gave up 8 bases and V 4 bases, and 8 bases lay outside the gene matches. Germline V gene sequence: CDR1 SGHDN, CDR2 FVKESK. The length of the CDR3 is 14 residues. Here the CDR3 reads CASSPAGGIGTQYF. CDR3 in DNA: TGTGCCAGCAGCCCGGCGGGAGGAATAGGTACGCAGTATTTT.

This sequence joins TRBV4-2 and TRBJ2-3, with D possibly matching TRBD2 (6 bases). Germline V gives CDR1 LGHNA, CDR2 YNFKEQ. The CDR3 is 17 amino acids. The V end lost 4 bases, the J end lost 0 bases, and 17 bases lay between the germline ends. This chain's CDR3 is CASSPLNSGASTDTQYF. The CDR3 DNA reads as TGTGCCAGCAGCCCTTTGAATAGCGGTGCTAGCACAGATACGCAGTATTTT.

As DNA, the CDR3 is TGCAGCGTTGCGGAGGCAATGAACACTGAAGCTTTCTTT. Encoded protein: CSVAEAMNTEAFF. This rearrangement joins TRBV29-1 to TRBJ1-1; D gene ambiguous. The CDR3 has 13 residues. CDR1 SQVTM and CDR2 ANQGSEA come from the germline V gene. The V and J ends lost 4 bases and 0 bases respectively, with 9 bases between them.